Given below is one TCR beta chain in context. The junction and the germline gene differ at one end; a read error may be behind it. The data are from a study of blood T cell repertoires in COVID-19. Study at large: Whether acute or convalescent, the COVID-19 samples came from the United States, Italy and Spain. PBMCs, B-cell-depleted T cells, or T cells provided the cDNA or gDNA that made up the material.

Measured with immunoSEQ multiplex PCR; TCRdb has only the in-frame clones, and not every one. The repertoire consists of more than 150,000 clones, with 89% occurring once and the leading ten covering 6.7%. Germline-derived CDR1 and CDR2 are SQVTM and ANQGSEA. The CDR3 runs to 10 residues. The chain combines TRBV29-1 with TRBJ1-2, with TRBD1 as a possible D gene (6 bases). Sequenced input: peripheral blood. The sequence derives from a man in his forties with acute or convalescent COVID-19. CDR3 amino acids: CSVEDWGGLF. For the CDR3, the DNA is TGCAGCGTTGAAGATTGGGGGGGCCTCTTC.